This T cell receptor (beta chain) was sequenced during a study of tumor-infiltrating lymphocytes in primary liver carcinoma. In the study overall: Those enrolled were patients of both sexes, who were aged 30 to 69 years.

TCR beta cDNA was reverse-transcribed from approximately 0.45 ug of total RNA. The reaction used a constant-region primer and ProtoScript II reverse transcriptase. Slightly modified ARM-PCR served as the procedure for the TCR beta libraries. These libraries came from three rounds of nested multiplex PCR. Forward primers for TRBV1-TRBV30 and a C-beta reverse primer served the first two PCR rounds, at about 10 cycles each. TCRdb analysed the multiplex PCR reads with MiXCR anew, one entry per CDR3 protein. Here the sample spans about 180,000 distinct CDR3 sequences, over 50% being singletons. The CDR3 extends over 14 amino acids. J was trimmed by 7 bases and V by 2 bases; bases with no gene match: 7. The study extracted blood RNA from unsorted whole blood and also extracted germline DNA.

This receptor was obtained from a man between 35 and 55 years old with primary liver carcinoma and hepatitis B virus infection. The rearrangement joins TRBV12-3 or TRBV12-4 to TRBJ1-2; 7 positions match TRBD1. The source material was peripheral blood. The CDR3 sequence: CASSLRQGVGGYTF. As DNA, the CDR3 is TGTGCCAGCAGTTTACGTCAGGGGGTAGGTGGCTACACCTTC.